This T cell receptor beta chain was recovered during a study of spatial heterogeneity in lung cancer (dated by TCRdb to between 2018 and 2021). With respect to the entire study: Beta-chain transcripts were consistently detected in greater numbers than alpha-chain transcripts, which likely reflects a higher abundance of beta-chain transcripts. In tumor regions, TCR transcript counts showed a strong correlation with a T cell transcriptional module score from matched bulk RNA-seq. In the raw uncorrected reads, each unique combination of TCR and UMI appeared more than ten times on average. The study quantitatively compared TCR alpha and beta repertoires across multiple tumor regions, matched nontumor lung and blood in non-small cell lung cancer. Nonsynonymous mutation counts, determined by whole-exome sequencing of tumor tissue, were related to TCR repertoire features. Both alpha and beta chains were TCR-sequenced in a few hundred tumor regions, 64 matched nontumor lung samples and around 54 PBMC samples obtained at surgery. Paper-wide results and their limitations: The tumor nonsynonymous mutation count correlated with the number of expanded intratumoral alpha and beta TCRs. Confirming at a functional level the hypothesis that regional TCRs recognize regional mutations was considered to require additional single-cell paired TCR alpha and beta sequencing. Counts of ubiquitous and regional expanded TCRs were found to correlate with counts of ubiquitous and regional nonsynonymous mutations, respectively. TCR-seq was estimated to cover only approximately 7% of tumor T cells for alpha chains and approximately 13% for beta chains.

The time point tag for this specimen amounts to: sample taken at primary tumor resection. The donors were some 76 patients from the lung TRACERx cohort who had early-stage, untreated non-small cell lung cancer. Whole RNA extracted from tumor and nontumor lung tissue, or from cryopreserved PBMC samples, was used for TCR sequencing without cell sorting. Only patients with enough RNA available from two or more tumor regions were chosen for TCR sequencing. Before selection, tumor and adjacent nontumor lung specimens were reviewed by a lung pathologist. Receptors were amplified or captured by 5' RACE. TCRdb records NextSeq 500 as the sequencer. In the TCR library protocol, a unique molecular identifier was attached to each TCR cDNA molecule so that PCR and sequencing errors could be corrected. The original methods were these. Decombinator tools were used for TCR identification, UMI-based error correction and CDR3 extraction. Expanded TCRs were defined as those above a frequency of 2 per 1,000, corresponding to the top 1% of the tumor frequency distribution. Expanded tumor TCRs were classed as regional if statistically deemed absent (corrected P<0.05) from at least one tumor region, otherwise ubiquitous. Renyi diversity was calculated using the R vegan package after each repertoire was subsampled 100 times to 5,000 TCRs. CDR3 similarity networks were built from amino acid triplet string-kernel similarity, connecting CDR3s with pairwise similarity above 0.82. The public reads were reanalyzed by TCRdb: fastp trimming at Q25, MiXCR alignment, in-frame beta chains only. Each CDR3 protein appears once, grouped with its most common genes and DNA. The V and J calls follow TCRdb's processing rather than the paper's. For this sample the table gives 3,000 to 3,500 distinct CDR3 sequences, of which around 15% were detected only once. Around 9.1% of the sample belongs to the ten largest clones.

Counted from cysteine to phenylalanine, this CDR3 has 15 amino acids. Of the read, only the CDR3 DNA is kept; its 45 bases are in frame from base 1. V loses 6 bases at its end and J loses 5 bases; junction bases beyond the gene matches: 12. CDR1 and CDR2 are drawn from the germline V gene: SGHAT, FQNNGV. This clonotype is labeled medium-sized (0.01 to 0.1%). Its antigen has not been determined. No base quality information exists; no much larger clone differs at one position. The sequences come from lung tumor tissue, collected at surgery. This sequence uses TRBV11-2 and TRBJ2-7; 8 junctional bases match TRBD2. The origin of this receptor is a female donor with early-stage non-small cell lung cancer. The sequence in DNA is TGTGCCAGCAGACCACTAGCGGTCAAGGGCCACGAGCAGTACTTC. This codes for CASRPLAVKGHEQYF.